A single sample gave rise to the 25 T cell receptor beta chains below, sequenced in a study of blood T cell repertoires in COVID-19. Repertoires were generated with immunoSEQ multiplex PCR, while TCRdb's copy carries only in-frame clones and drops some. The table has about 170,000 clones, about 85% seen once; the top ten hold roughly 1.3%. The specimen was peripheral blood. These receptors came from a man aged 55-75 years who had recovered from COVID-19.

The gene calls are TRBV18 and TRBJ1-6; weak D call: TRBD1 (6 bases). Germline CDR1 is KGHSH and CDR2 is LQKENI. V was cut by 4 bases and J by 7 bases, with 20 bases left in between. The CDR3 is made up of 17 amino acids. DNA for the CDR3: TGTGCCAGCTCACTCGGGACCCAAGGGGGTTTCAATTCACCCCTCCACTTT. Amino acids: CASSLGTQGGFNSPLHF.

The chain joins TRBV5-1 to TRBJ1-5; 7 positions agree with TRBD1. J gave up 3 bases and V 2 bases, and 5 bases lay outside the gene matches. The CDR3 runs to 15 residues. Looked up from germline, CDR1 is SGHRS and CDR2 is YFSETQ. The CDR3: CASSLEGGPNQPQHF. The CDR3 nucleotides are TGCGCCAGCAGCTTAGAAGGGGGCCCCAATCAGCCCCAGCATTTT.

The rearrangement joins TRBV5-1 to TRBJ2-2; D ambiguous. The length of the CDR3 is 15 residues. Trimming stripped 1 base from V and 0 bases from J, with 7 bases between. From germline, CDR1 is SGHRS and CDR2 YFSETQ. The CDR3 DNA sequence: TGCGCCAGCAGCTTGTCGGTGACGAACACCGGGGAGCTGTTTTTT. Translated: CASSLSVTNTGELFF. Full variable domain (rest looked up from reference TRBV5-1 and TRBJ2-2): KAGVTQTPRYLIKTRGQQVTLSCSPISGHRSVSWYQQTPGQGLQFLFEYFSETQRNKGNFPGRFSGRQFSNSRSEMNVSTLELGDSALYLCASSLSVTNTGELFFGEGSRLTVL.

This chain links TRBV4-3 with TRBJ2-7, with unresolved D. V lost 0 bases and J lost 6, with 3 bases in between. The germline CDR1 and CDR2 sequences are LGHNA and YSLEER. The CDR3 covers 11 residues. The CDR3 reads CASSQDGEQYF. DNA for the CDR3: TGCGCCAGCAGCCAAGACGGCGAGCAGTACTTC.

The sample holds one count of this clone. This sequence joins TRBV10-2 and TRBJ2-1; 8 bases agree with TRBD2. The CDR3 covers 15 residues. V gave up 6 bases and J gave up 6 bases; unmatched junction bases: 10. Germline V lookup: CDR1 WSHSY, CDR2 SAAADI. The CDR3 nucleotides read TGCGCCAGCAGAATAGGGCGGGGGGAGCTCAATGAGCAGTTCTTC. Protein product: CASRIGRGELNEQFF.

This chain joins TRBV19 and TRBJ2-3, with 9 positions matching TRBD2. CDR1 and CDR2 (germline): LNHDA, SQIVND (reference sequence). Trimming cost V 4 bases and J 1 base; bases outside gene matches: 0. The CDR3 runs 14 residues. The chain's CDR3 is CASSTSGGTDTQYF. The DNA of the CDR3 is TGTGCCAGTAGTACTAGCGGGGGCACAGATACGCAGTATTTT.

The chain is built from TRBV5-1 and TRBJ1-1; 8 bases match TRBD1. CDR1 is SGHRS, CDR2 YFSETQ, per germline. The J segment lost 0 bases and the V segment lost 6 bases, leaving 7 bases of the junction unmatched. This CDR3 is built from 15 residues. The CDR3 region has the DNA TGCGCCAGCAAGAGCACAGGGGGTATGAACACTGAAGCTTTCTTT. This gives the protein CASKSTGGMNTEAFF. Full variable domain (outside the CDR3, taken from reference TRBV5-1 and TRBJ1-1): KAGVTQTPRYLIKTRGQQVTLSCSPISGHRSVSWYQQTPGQGLQFLFEYFSETQRNKGNFPGRFSGRQFSNSRSEMNVSTLELGDSALYLCASKSTGGMNTEAFFGQGTRLTVV.

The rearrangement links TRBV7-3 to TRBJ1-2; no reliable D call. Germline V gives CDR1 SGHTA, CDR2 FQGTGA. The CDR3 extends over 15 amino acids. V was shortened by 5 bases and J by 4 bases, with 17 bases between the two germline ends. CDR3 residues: CASSPGSGMGYGYTF. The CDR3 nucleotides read TGTGCCAGCAGCCCAGGTTCGGGGATGGGCTATGGCTACACCTTC.

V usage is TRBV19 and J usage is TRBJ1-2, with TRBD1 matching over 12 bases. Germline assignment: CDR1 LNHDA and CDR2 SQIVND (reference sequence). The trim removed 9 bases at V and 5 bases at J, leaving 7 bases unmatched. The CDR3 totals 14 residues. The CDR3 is CASLRDRGPYGYTF. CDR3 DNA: TGTGCCAGCCTGAGGGACAGGGGGCCTTATGGCTACACCTTC. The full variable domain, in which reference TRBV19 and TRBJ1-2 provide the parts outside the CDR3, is DGGITQSPKYLFRKEGQNVTLSCEQNLNHDAMYWYRQDPGQGLRLIYYSQIVNDFQKGDIAEGYSVSREKKESFPLTVTSAQKNPTAFYLCASLRDRGPYGYTFGSGTRLTVV.

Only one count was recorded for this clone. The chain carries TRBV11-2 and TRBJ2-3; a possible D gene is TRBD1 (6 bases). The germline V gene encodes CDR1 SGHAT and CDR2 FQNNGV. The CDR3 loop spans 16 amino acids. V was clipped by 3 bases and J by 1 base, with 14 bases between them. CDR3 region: CASSFLRAGGTDTQYF. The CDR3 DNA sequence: TGTGCCAGCAGCTTCTTACGGGCAGGGGGCACAGATACGCAGTATTTT.

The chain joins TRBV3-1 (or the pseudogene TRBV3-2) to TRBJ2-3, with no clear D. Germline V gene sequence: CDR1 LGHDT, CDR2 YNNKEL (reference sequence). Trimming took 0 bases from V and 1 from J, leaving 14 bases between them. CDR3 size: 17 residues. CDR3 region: CASSQERRLVGTDTQYF. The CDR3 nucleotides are TGTGCCAGCAGCCAAGAACGGCGTCTAGTGGGCACAGATACGCAGTATTTT.

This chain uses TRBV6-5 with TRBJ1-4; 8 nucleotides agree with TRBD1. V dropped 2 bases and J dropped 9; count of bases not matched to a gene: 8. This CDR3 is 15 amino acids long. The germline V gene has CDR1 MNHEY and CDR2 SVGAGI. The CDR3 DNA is TGTGCCAGCAGTTACGGACAGGGTTTCTCTAAAAAACTGTTTTTT. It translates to CASSYGQGFSKKLFF.

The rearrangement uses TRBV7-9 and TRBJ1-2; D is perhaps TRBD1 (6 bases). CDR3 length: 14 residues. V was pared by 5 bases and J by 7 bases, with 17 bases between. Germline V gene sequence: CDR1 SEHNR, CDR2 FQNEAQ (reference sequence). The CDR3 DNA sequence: TGTGCCAGCAGCCAGATACAGGGTATTAGTGGCTACACCTTC. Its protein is CASSQIQGISGYTF.

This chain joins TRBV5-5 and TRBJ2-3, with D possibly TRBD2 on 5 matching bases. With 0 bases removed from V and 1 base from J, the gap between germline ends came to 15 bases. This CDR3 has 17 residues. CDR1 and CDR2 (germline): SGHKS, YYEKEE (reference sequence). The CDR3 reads CASSLVAAVGGTDTQYF. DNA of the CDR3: TGTGCCAGCAGCTTGGTAGCCGCGGTCGGGGGCACAGATACGCAGTATTTT.

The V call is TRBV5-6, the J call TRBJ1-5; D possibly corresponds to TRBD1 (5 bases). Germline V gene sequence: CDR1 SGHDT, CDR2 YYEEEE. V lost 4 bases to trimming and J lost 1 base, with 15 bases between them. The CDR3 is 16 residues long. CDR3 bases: TGTGCCAGCAGCCTCACCTCACAGGCCAGCAATCAGCCCCAGCATTTT. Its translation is CASSLTSQASNQPQHF.

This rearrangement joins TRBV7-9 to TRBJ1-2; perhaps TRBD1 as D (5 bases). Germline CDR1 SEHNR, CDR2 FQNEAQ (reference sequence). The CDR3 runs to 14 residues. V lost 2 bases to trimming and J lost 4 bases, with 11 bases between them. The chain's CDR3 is CASSLSTGTYGYTF. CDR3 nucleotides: TGTGCCAGCAGCTTATCAACAGGAACCTATGGCTACACCTTC.

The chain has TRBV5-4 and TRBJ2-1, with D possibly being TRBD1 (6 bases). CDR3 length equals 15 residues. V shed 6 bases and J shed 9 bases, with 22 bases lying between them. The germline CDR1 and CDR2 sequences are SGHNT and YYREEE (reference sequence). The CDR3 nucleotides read TGTGCCAGCAACCTTGGAGATTTTCGCAGGGGTGAGCAGTTCTTC. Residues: CASNLGDFRRGEQFF.

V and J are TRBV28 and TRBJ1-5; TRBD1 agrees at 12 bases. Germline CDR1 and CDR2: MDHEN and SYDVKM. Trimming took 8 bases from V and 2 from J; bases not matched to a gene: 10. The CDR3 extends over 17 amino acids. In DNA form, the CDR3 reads TGTGCCAGCTCGGAACCGGGACAGGGGGCTGGCAATCAGCCCCAGCATTTT. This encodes CASSEPGQGAGNQPQHF.

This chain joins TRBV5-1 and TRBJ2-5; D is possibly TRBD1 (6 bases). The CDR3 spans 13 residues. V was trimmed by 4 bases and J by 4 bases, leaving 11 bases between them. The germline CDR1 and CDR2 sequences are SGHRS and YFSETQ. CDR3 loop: CASSPQGTETQYF. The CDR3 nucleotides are TGCGCCAGCAGCCCACAGGGTACAGAGACCCAGTACTTC.

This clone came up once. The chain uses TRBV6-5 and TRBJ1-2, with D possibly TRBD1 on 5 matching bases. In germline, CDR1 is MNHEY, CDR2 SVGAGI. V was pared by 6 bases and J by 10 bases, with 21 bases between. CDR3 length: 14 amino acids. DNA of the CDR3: TGTGCCAGCAGACCCTTACGGGGGGGTGGAGACTACACCTTC. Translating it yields CASRPLRGGGDYTF.

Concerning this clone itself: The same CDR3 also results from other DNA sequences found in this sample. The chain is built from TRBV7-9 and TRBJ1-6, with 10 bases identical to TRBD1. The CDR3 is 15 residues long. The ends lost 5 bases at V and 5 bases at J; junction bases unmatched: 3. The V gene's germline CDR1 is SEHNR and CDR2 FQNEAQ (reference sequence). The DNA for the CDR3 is TGTGCCAGCAGCCCCGGGACAGGGGATAATTCACCCCTCCACTTT. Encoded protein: CASSPGTGDNSPLHF.

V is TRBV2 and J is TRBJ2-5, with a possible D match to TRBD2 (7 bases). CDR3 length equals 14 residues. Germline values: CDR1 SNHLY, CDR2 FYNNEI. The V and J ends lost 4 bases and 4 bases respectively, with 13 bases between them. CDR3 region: CASSGRGGGETQYF. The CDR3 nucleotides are TGTGCCAGCAGTGGGAGGGGAGGGGGAGAGACCCAGTACTTC.

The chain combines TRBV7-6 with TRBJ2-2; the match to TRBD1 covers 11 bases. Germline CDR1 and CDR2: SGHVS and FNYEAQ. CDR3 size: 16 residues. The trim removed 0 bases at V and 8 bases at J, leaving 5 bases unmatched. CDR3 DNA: TGTGCCAGCAGCTTAGCAGGACAGGGGGCGAGAGGGGAGCTGTTTTTT. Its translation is CASSLAGQGARGELFF.

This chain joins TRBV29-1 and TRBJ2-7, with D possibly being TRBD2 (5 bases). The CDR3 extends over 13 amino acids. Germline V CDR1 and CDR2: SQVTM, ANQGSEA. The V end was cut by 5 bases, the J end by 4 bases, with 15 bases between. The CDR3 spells CSVTGKGGYEQYF. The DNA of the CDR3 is TGCAGCGTTACGGGGAAGGGCGGGTACGAGCAGTACTTC.

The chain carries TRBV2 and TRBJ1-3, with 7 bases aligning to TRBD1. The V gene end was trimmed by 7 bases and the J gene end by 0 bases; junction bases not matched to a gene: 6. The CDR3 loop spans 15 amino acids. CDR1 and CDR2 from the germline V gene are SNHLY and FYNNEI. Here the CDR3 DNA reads TGTGCCAGCATCAGGGACAGCTTCTCTGGAAACACCATATATTTT. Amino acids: CASIRDSFSGNTIYF.